Presented here are 14 T cell receptor beta chains from one specimen sequenced in a study of intratumoral heterogeneity in liver cancer. Tumour samples came from separate, distinct regions of the hepatocellular carcinoma nodule. Sequencing was performed with immunoSEQ multiplex PCR; in TCRdb, only in-frame clones are kept and a portion is missing. The table lists thousands of clones, 55% of them singletons. The source was tumor tissue, collected before any cancer treatment. The receptors were sampled from a man in his sixties or seventies with hepatocellular carcinoma.

This clone was detected a few times. The V and J genes are TRBV6-2 or TRBV6-3 and TRBJ2-2, with a tentative D call TRBD1 (6 bases). V lost 0 bases, J lost 4 bases, and 12 bases lay in between. The CDR3 runs 16 residues. The V gene's germline CDR1 is MNHEY and CDR2 SVGEGT. CDR3 coding DNA: TGTGCCAGCAGTTACTCCCCTAACAGGGTCACCGGGGAGCTGTTTTTT. Protein product: CASSYSPNRVTGELFF.

This rearrangement joins TRBV28 to TRBJ1-1, with D perhaps matching TRBD1 (5 bases). Germline lookup yields CDR1 MDHEN and CDR2 SYDVKM. With 6 bases removed from V and 11 bases from J, the gap between germline ends came to 22 bases. There are 14 residues in the CDR3. The CDR3 bases are TGTGCCAGCAGCCCCAGCTATCGGAGGGGTGAGGCTTTCTTT. This codes for CASSPSYRRGEAFF.

This chain uses TRBV4-2 with TRBJ1-5, with D perhaps matching TRBD1 (6 bases). This CDR3 has 18 amino acids. V was pared by 1 base and J by 0 bases, with 16 bases between. Germline V gene data show CDR1 as LGHNA and CDR2 as YNFKEQ. The CDR3 spells CASSQAGRGAISNQPQHF. The CDR3 region has the DNA TGTGCCAGCAGCCAAGCGGGGCGGGGGGCGATTAGCAATCAGCCCCAGCATTTT.

The chain is built from TRBV6-2 or TRBV6-3 and TRBJ1-1; D call uncertain. The germline gives CDR1 MNHEY, CDR2 SVGEGT. V shed 4 bases and J shed 1 base, with 7 bases lying between them. This CDR3 is 13 amino acids long. CDR3 residues: CASSFGANTEAFF. The CDR3 DNA reads as TGTGCCAGCAGTTTCGGCGCGAACACTGAAGCTTTCTTT.

This clone is large by share. The chain carries TRBV28 and TRBJ1-3; no clear D gene. The germline CDR1 and CDR2 sequences are MDHEN and SYDVKM. V was trimmed by 7 bases and J by 0 bases, leaving 19 bases between them. The CDR3 totals 17 residues. The CDR3: CASTTPIGLSSGNTIYF. CDR3 nucleotide sequence: TGTGCCAGCACCACCCCCATAGGGCTGAGCTCTGGAAACACCATATATTTT.

V is TRBV18 and J is TRBJ1-1, with D possibly being TRBD1 (6 bases). The germline gives CDR1 KGHSH, CDR2 LQKENI. V lost 2 bases and J lost 1, with 14 bases in between. CDR3 length: 16 residues. CDR3 residues: CASSPFTRGKNTEAFF. CDR3 bases: TGTGCCAGCTCACCATTTACCAGGGGCAAGAACACTGAAGCTTTCTTT.

The chain couples TRBV4-2 to TRBJ2-1, with 9 nucleotides matching TRBD2. Germline CDR1 LGHNA, CDR2 YNFKEQ. CDR3 size: 16 residues. V lost 3 bases, J lost 4 bases, and 7 bases stayed unmatched. The CDR3: CASSQELAGEYNEQFF. For the CDR3, the DNA is TGTGCCAGCAGCCAGGAATTAGCGGGGGAATACAATGAGCAGTTCTTC.

The chain combines TRBV7-2 with TRBJ2-5; TRBD2 matches at 8 bases. Germline V gene data show CDR1 as SGHTA and CDR2 as FQGNSA. The CDR3 loop spans 15 amino acids. Germline trimming cut 3 bases from V and 4 bases from J; bases unmatched to any gene: 7. CDR3 region: CASSFQRGPGETQYF. CDR3 in DNA: TGTGCCAGCAGCTTCCAGCGGGGGCCTGGAGAGACCCAGTACTTC. The complete variable domain, with remaining parts taken from reference TRBV7-2 and TRBJ2-5, reads GAGVSQSPSNKVTEKGKDVELRCDPISGHTALYWYRQSLGQGLEFLIYFQGNSAPDKSGLPSDRFSAERTGGSVSTLTIQRTQQEDSAVYLCASSFQRGPGETQYFGPGTRLLVL.

The chain links TRBV6-2 or TRBV6-3 to TRBJ2-5, with D unclear. V was shortened by 3 bases and J by 5 bases, with 10 bases between the two germline ends. CDR1 is MNHEY and CDR2 is SVGEGT in the germline V gene. This CDR3 has 13 residues. The CDR3 DNA follows: TGTGCCAGCAGTTATTATTATAGGGAGACCCAGTACTTC. Amino acids: CASSYYYRETQYF.

This chain connects TRBV7-8 to TRBJ1-4, with a possible D match to TRBD1 (6 bases). The V gene's germline CDR1 is SGHVS and CDR2 FQNEAQ. The CDR3 has 15 amino acids. Between the trimmed V and J ends, which lost 6 bases and 5 bases, there was a span of 16 bases. CDR3 bases: TGTGCCAGCAGAATGGGGACACTAGAGAATGAAAAACTGTTTTTT. Amino acids: CASRMGTLENEKLFF.

V usage is TRBV4-1 and J usage is TRBJ1-5; D is perhaps TRBD1 (5 bases). Germline CDR1 and CDR2: MGHRA and YSYEKL. V lost 1 base to trimming and J lost 3 bases, with 7 bases between them. The CDR3 totals 14 residues. The CDR3 here is CASSQGQINQPQHF. For the CDR3, the DNA is TGCGCCAGCAGCCAAGGACAGATCAATCAGCCCCAGCATTTT.

This clone is medium-sized by share. The chain recombines TRBV19 with TRBJ2-2; 8 bases are shared with TRBD1. The CDR3 has 14 amino acids. Looked up from germline, CDR1 is LNHDA and CDR2 is SQIVND (reference sequence). After removal of 2 bases from V and 4 bases from J, the junction contained 0 bases not matched to a gene. The CDR3 DNA reads TGTGCCAGTAGTATAACAGGGGGCACCGGGGAGCTGTTTTTT. Its translation: CASSITGGTGELFF.

The chain recombines TRBV4-1 with TRBJ1-2; D is undetermined. This CDR3 is built from 14 residues. Germline CDR1 MGHRA, CDR2 YSYEKL. V lost 1 base to trimming and J lost 4 bases, with 10 bases between them. The CDR3 DNA reads TGCGCCAGCAGCCAAGCGCGGCAGCTCTATGGCTACACCTTC. It encodes CASSQARQLYGYTF.

V is TRBV3-1 (or the pseudogene TRBV3-2) and J is TRBJ1-5; D is ambiguous. V lost 4 bases to trimming and J lost 6 bases, with 10 bases between them. From germline, CDR1 is LGHDT and CDR2 YNNKEL (reference sequence). The CDR3 runs to 13 residues. The chain's CDR3 is CASSRRESQPQHF. The CDR3 bases are TGTGCCAGCAGCCGAAGGGAGTCTCAGCCCCAGCATTTT.